The rows below give T cell receptor beta chains drawn from one sample of a study of blood T cell repertoires in COVID-19. Some clones are missing from TCRdb's copy, which holds only in-frame ones; the method was immunoSEQ multiplex PCR. The table records about 160,000 clones, 60% to 80% of them present only once. Sequenced sample: peripheral blood. These receptors were taken from a man in his 70s with acute or convalescent COVID-19. The CDR3 runs from the conserved cysteine through the conserved F or W. Only some rows state a clone size, as once, few, many or a class for expanded clones.

CDR3 length: 14
V gene: TRBV2
clone size: few
CDR3 protein: CASTPSRTYNEQFF

CDR3 length: 15
V gene: TRBV19
clone size: few
CDR3 protein: CASSSRTSGKETQYF

CDR3 length: 14
V gene: TRBV29-1
clone size: NA
CDR3 protein: CSVDVGSFSYGYTF

CDR3 length: 12
V gene: TRBV5-6
clone size: NA
CDR3 protein: CASSLGRTGPNF

CDR3 length: 13
V gene: TRBV7-6
clone size: NA
CDR3 protein: CASSLGHGNTIYF

CDR3 length: 14
V gene: TRBV2
clone size: NA
CDR3 protein: CASSDAQISYGYTF

CDR3 length: 14
V gene: TRBV13
clone size: NA
CDR3 protein: CASSSTGANYGYTF

CDR3 length: 17
V gene: TRBV4-1
clone size: once
CDR3 protein: CASSQGRGTTSGNTIYF

CDR3 length: 14
V gene: TRBV2
clone size: NA
CDR3 protein: CASLAGSHTDTQYF

CDR3 length: 13
V gene: TRBV7-9
clone size: NA
CDR3 protein: CASTLSKNTEAFF

CDR3 length: 18
V gene: TRBV10-3
clone size: NA
CDR3 protein: CAISESVASGGLTDTQYF

CDR3 length: 14
V gene: TRBV14
clone size: NA
CDR3 protein: CASSRVRDTGELFF

CDR3 length: 12
V gene: TRBV2
clone size: NA
CDR3 protein: CASSQVTYEQYF

CDR3 length: 18
V gene: TRBV5-1
clone size: NA
CDR3 protein: CASSRLGSGGASVDTQYF

CDR3 length: 14
V gene: TRBV2
clone size: NA
CDR3 protein: CASRLGLSGNTIYF

CDR3 length: 15
V gene: TRBV28
clone size: NA
CDR3 protein: CASSLGGGPIYEQYF

CDR3 length: 15
V gene: TRBV25-1
clone size: NA
CDR3 protein: CASSEWRGAGETQYF

CDR3 length: 13
V gene: TRBV7-3
clone size: NA
CDR3 protein: CASSGAGTDTQYF

CDR3 length: 15
V gene: TRBV15
clone size: NA
CDR3 protein: CATSRGRGGNQPQHF

CDR3 length: 12
V gene: TRBV28
clone size: NA
CDR3 protein: CASSLWGDEQYF

CDR3 length: 11
V gene: TRBV6-5
clone size: NA
CDR3 protein: CASRTESEAFF

CDR3 length: 13
V gene: TRBV6-5
clone size: NA
CDR3 protein: CASSTQGAGEQFF

CDR3 length: 15
V gene: TRBV29-1
clone size: NA
CDR3 protein: CSVLQAGGPLLTQYF

CDR3 length: 14
V gene: TRBV4-1
clone size: NA
CDR3 protein: CASSRELAIDEQYF

CDR3 length: 14
V gene: TRBV5-1
clone size: NA
CDR3 protein: CASSFEGPHYEQYF

CDR3 length: 14
V gene: TRBV30
clone size: NA
CDR3 protein: CAWSPGSITYEQYF

CDR3 length: 14
V gene: TRBV9
clone size: once
CDR3 protein: CASSGDSSSYEQYF

CDR3 length: 15
V gene: TRBV2
clone size: NA
CDR3 protein: CASSGQRGGLNEQFF

CDR3 length: 20
V gene: TRBV4-2
clone size: NA
CDR3 protein: CASSQDRGTSGRLSTDTQYF

CDR3 length: 15
V gene: TRBV5-1
clone size: NA
CDR3 protein: CASSYDGGRGQPQHF

CDR3 length: 11
V gene: TRBV9
clone size: once
CDR3 protein: CASSVGQEQFF

CDR3 length: 15
V gene: TRBV28
clone size: NA
CDR3 protein: CASSLSGSSSYEQYF

CDR3 length: 16
V gene: TRBV5-1
clone size: few
CDR3 protein: CASSPEYGGVFGELFF

CDR3 length: 14
V gene: TRBV27
clone size: NA
CDR3 protein: CASSSNNQGEKAFF

CDR3 length: 15
V gene: TRBV2
clone size: NA
CDR3 protein: CASSPWNRIQETQYF

CDR3 length: 14
V gene: TRBV2
clone size: NA
CDR3 protein: CASSLSRANQPQHF

CDR3 length: 17
V gene: TRBV4-2
clone size: NA
CDR3 protein: CASSQQPGQGAIETQYF

CDR3 length: 13
V gene: TRBV28
clone size: NA
CDR3 protein: CASSSESPYGYTF

CDR3 length: 16
V gene: TRBV11-3
clone size: NA
CDR3 protein: CASSDGFGSGGYEQYF

CDR3 length: 13
V gene: TRBV12-3/TRBV12-4
clone size: NA
CDR3 protein: CASRLRQNTEAFF

CDR3 length: 14
V gene: TRBV28
clone size: NA
CDR3 protein: CASSPGSSGNTIYF

CDR3 length: 16
V gene: TRBV4-2
clone size: NA
CDR3 protein: CASSQQTQGASYEQYF

CDR3 length: 15
V gene: TRBV4-1
clone size: many
CDR3 protein: CASSHTRDTRTEAFF

CDR3 length: 14
V gene: TRBV28
clone size: NA
CDR3 protein: CASTIFNSDYGYTF

CDR3 length: 15
V gene: TRBV30
clone size: NA
CDR3 protein: CAWSVGLAGVETQYF

CDR3 length: 13
V gene: TRBV7-9
clone size: NA
CDR3 protein: CASSSTSGQPQHF

CDR3 length: 15
V gene: TRBV7-9
clone size: NA
CDR3 protein: CASSLEGTGRDEQFF

CDR3 length: 15
V gene: TRBV24-1
clone size: NA
CDR3 protein: CATSDLGGRGETQYF

CDR3 length: 14
V gene: TRBV6-5
clone size: NA
CDR3 protein: CASMKTSGTDEQYF

CDR3 length: 13
V gene: TRBV7-2
clone size: few
CDR3 protein: CASSTRDTGELFF

CDR3 length: 14
V gene: TRBV6-4
clone size: NA
CDR3 protein: CASAGTVSNQPQHF

CDR3 length: 13
V gene: TRBV11-2
clone size: NA
CDR3 protein: CASSLGATNEQFF

CDR3 length: 15
V gene: TRBV24-1
clone size: few
CDR3 protein: CATSDDRANTGELFF

CDR3 length: 14
V gene: TRBV28
clone size: NA
CDR3 protein: CASTGLAGAGWQFF